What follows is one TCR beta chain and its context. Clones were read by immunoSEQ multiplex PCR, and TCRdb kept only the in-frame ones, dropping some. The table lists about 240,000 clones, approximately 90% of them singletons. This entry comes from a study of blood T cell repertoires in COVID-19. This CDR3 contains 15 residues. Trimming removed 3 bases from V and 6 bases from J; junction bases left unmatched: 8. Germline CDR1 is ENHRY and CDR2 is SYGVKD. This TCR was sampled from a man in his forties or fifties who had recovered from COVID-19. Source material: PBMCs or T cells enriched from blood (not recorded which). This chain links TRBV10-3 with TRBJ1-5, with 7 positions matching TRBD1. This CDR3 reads CAISDGGRGSQPQHF. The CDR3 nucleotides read TGTGCCATCAGTGATGGTGGCAGGGGGTCTCAGCCCCAGCATTTT.